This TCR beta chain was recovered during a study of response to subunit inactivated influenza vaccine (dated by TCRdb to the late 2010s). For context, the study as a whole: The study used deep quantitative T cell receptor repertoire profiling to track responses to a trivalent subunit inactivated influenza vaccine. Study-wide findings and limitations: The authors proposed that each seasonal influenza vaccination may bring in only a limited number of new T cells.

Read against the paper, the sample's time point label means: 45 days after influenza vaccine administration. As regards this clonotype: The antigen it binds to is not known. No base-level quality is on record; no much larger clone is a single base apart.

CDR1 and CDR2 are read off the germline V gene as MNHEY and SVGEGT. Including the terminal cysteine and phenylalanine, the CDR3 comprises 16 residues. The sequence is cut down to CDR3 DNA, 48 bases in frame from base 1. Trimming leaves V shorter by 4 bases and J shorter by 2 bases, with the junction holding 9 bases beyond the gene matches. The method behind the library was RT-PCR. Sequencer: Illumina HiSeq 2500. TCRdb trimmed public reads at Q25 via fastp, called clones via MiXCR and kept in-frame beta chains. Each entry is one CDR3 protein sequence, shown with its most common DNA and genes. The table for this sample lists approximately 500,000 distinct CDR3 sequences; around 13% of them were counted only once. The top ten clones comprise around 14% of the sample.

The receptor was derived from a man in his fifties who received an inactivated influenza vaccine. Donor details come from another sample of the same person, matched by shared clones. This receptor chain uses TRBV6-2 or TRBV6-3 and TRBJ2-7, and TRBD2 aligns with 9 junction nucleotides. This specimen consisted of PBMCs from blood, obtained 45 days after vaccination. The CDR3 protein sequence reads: CASSSPATSGPYEQYF. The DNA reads TGTGCCAGCAGTTCCCCTGCGACTAGCGGACCCTACGAGCAGTACTTC.